The next 12 T cell receptor beta chains were all read from a single sample in a study of vaccination effects on CD4 cells after COVID-19. With the ViraFEST assay, the study expanded antigen-specific CD4+ T cells using viral peptide pools, then sequenced them. The authors isolated CD4+ T cells after 9 to 10 days of culture. All study participants received two doses of BNT162b2 or mRNA-1273 vaccine. Assay used: immunoSEQ multiplex PCR; TCRdb lists only in-frame clones, some missing. The sample records roughly 70,000 clones, about 80% being singletons. Antigen specificity for these receptors is unknown. Sequencing was performed on CD4+ T cells from PBMCs cultured with HCoV-OC43 spike peptides, taken after COVID-19 vaccination. The subset denotes: HCoV-OC43 spike overlapping peptide pool stimulation. The receptors come from a human donor who received a COVID-19 vaccine.

Turning to this clone: Other DNA sequences within the sample encode an identical CDR3. The chain links TRBV18 to TRBJ1-3; 7 bases line up with TRBD1. This CDR3 has 15 residues. Per germline, CDR1 KGHSH and CDR2 LQKENI. The V gene end was trimmed by 4 bases and the J gene end by 2 bases; junction bases not matched to a gene: 5. CDR3 nucleotides: TGTGCCAGCTCACTAACCGGGACAGCTGGAAACACCATATATTTT. Translation gives CASSLTGTAGNTIYF.

This clone was seen only once. CDR3 DNA: TGTGCCAGCAGCAAGGGACAGCCCACCTCCTACGAGCAGTACGTC. Its protein product is CASSKGQPTSYEQYV. The V gene is TRBV21-1, the J gene TRBJ2-7; the table calls TRBD1, which could not be checked here. TRBV21-1 is listed as a pseudogene. The CDR3 consists of 15 residues.

V gene TRBV7-9 combines with J gene TRBJ2-7, with a possible D match to TRBD1 (5 bases). Trimming took 2 bases from V and 7 from J, leaving 12 bases between them. The CDR3 contains 13 residues. Per germline, CDR1 SEHNR and CDR2 FQNEAQ (reference sequence). DNA of the CDR3: TGTGCCAGCAGCTTACGCGCCAGGGCAGAGCAGTACGTC. This encodes CASSLRARAEQYV.

The chain is built from TRBV2 and TRBJ2-4; D unresolved. Germline V CDR1 and CDR2: SNHLY, FYNNEI. The CDR3 is 17 residues long. V gave up 6 bases and J gave up 0 bases, with 18 bases separating them. The chain's CDR3 is CASSPEVQVEAKNIQYF. The CDR3 DNA sequence: TGTGCCAGCAGCCCAGAAGTCCAGGTGGAAGCCAAAAACATTCAGTACTTC.

This rearrangement joins TRBV28 to TRBJ1-2; TRBD1 might be the D (5 bases). The CDR3 sequence is 15 residues long. Germline V gene sequence: CDR1 MDHEN, CDR2 SYDVKM. V was cut by 8 bases and J by 4 bases, with 20 bases left in between. The CDR3 loop reads CASGGTVGSPYGYTF. DNA for the CDR3: TGTGCCAGCGGGGGGACGGTTGGGTCCCCCTATGGCTACACCTTC.

The chain couples TRBV9 to TRBJ2-3; D is ambiguous. CDR3 length: 12 residues. The V and J ends lost 2 bases and 6 bases respectively, with 7 bases between them. Germline V lookup: CDR1 SGDLS, CDR2 YYNGEE. This CDR3 reads CASSVSADTQYF. DNA of the CDR3: TGTGCCAGCAGCGTGTCTGCGGATACGCAGTATTTT.

V is TRBV7-2 and J is TRBJ2-6; D unresolved. Germline V lookup: CDR1 SGHTA, CDR2 FQGNSA. This CDR3 region has 14 residues. Deletions cut 5 bases from V and 3 bases from J, with 8 bases between. Written as DNA, the CDR3 is TGTGCCAGCAGCCCAAGGGTTGGGGCCAACGTCCTGACTTTC. It translates to CASSPRVGANVLTF. The whole variable domain, filled in from reference TRBV7-2 and TRBJ2-6, reads GAGVSQSPSNKVTEKGKDVELRCDPISGHTALYWYRQSLGQGLEFLIYFQGNSAPDKSGLPSDRFSAERTGGSVSTLTIQRTQQEDSAVYLCASSPRVGANVLTFGAGSRLTVL.

The chain employs TRBV4-1 and TRBJ1-1; D gene unclear. Trimming shortened V by 0 bases and J by 1 base, and 12 bases separated the two germline ends. The V gene's germline CDR1 is MGHRA and CDR2 YSYEKL. The CDR3 has 16 residues. DNA of the CDR3: TGCGCCAGCAGCCAAGAATCCCTCCTCACGAACACTGAAGCTTTCTTT. Translated: CASSQESLLTNTEAFF.

V gene TRBV29-1 combines with J gene TRBJ1-1, with TRBD1 as a possible D gene (5 bases). The germline V gene encodes CDR1 SQVTM and CDR2 ANQGSEA. This CDR3 contains 13 residues. The V end was cut by 0 bases, the J end by 4 bases, with 9 bases between. The DNA for the CDR3 is TGCAGCGTTGAAGATTCAAGGGGCACTGAAGCTTTCTTT. Translating gives CSVEDSRGTEAFF.

V usage is TRBV20-1 and J usage is TRBJ2-5, with 9 nucleotides matching TRBD2. The CDR3 has 14 residues. Trimming cost V 3 bases and J 5 bases; bases outside gene matches: 7. The germline CDR1 and CDR2 sequences are DFQATT and SNEGSKA (reference sequence). The CDR3 region has the DNA TGCAGTGCTAGTCGCGGGGGGGCGCGGGAGACCCAGTACTTC. Its translation: CSASRGGARETQYF.

The count of this clone is one. This sequence joins TRBV7-3 and TRBJ2-2; D remains unclear. The CDR3 is 15 residues long. CDR1 SGHTA and CDR2 FQGTGA come from the germline V gene. V dropped 1 base and J dropped 4 bases, with 10 bases sitting between them. For the CDR3, the DNA is TGTGCCAGCAGCTTAAGCTACCCGAGCACCGGGGAGCTGTTTTTT. This codes for CASSLSYPSTGELFF.

The chain employs TRBV29-1 and TRBJ2-3; unclear D gene. The CDR3 covers 13 residues. CDR1 SQVTM and CDR2 ANQGSEA come from the germline V gene. V was pared by 2 bases and J by 3 bases, with 9 bases between. The CDR3 sequence is CSVERVRTDTQYF. The CDR3 coding sequence is TGCAGCGTTGAAAGGGTCAGGACAGATACGCAGTATTTT.